This passage covers 2 T cell receptor beta chains from one sample sequenced in a study of patients and donors after allogeneic stem cell transplantation. TCRdb reanalysed the RT-PCR reads using MiXCR and keeps one entry per CDR3 protein. Among some 200,000 distinct CDR3 sequences listed, less than 45% were seen once. Input material: blood, either unsorted or a sorted T cell fraction (not recorded which). The receptors stem from a human donor who was either an allogeneic HSCT recipient or a stem cell or donor lymphocyte infusion donor (not recorded which). It is not recorded whose cells these are; they may come from a transplant donor.

The rearrangement joins TRBV11-1 to TRBJ1-2; D not certain. Germline V CDR1 and CDR2: SGHAT, FQDESV (reference sequence). V was shortened by 6 bases and J by 4 bases, with 15 bases between the two germline ends. CDR3 length equals 14 residues. The CDR3 spells CASRQTGASYGYTF. The CDR3 DNA reads TGTGCCAGCAGACAAACGGGAGCATCCTATGGCTACACCTTC.

This clonotype was recorded a few times. V is TRBV7-8 and J is TRBJ1-2; D remains ambiguous. This CDR3 has 13 residues. V gave up 3 bases and J gave up 2 bases, with 7 bases separating them. Germline assignment: CDR1 SGHVS and CDR2 FQNEAQ. The CDR3: CASSFSQNYGYTF. As DNA, the CDR3 is TGTGCCAGCAGCTTTTCCCAGAACTATGGCTACACCTTC.